These 24 T cell receptor beta chains were sequenced from one sample in a study of radiation and T cells in renal cell carcinoma. Treatment specified: 15 Gy SBRT to primary tumor, nephrectomy 4 weeks later. Generated by immunoSEQ multiplex PCR, the TCRdb table keeps only in-frame clones and is missing some. The sample carries fewer than 25,000 clones, roughly half recorded once. This sample comprised tumor tissue, obtained from a patient whose treatment included radiotherapy and nephrectomy. The receptors were sampled from a woman aged 45-60 years with renal cell carcinoma.

The J gene is TRBJ1-1, the V gene TRBV2; D might be TRBD1 (6 bases). Looked up from germline, CDR1 is SNHLY and CDR2 is FYNNEI. This CDR3 spans 13 amino acids. The CDR3: CVTQGDMNTEAFF. The CDR3 bases are TGTGTCACACAGGGTGACATGAACACTGAAGCTTTCTTT.

The V gene is TRBV28, the J gene TRBJ1-5; 8 bases are a match to TRBD1. This CDR3 has 15 residues. In germline, CDR1 is MDHEN, CDR2 SYDVKM. Unmatched junction bases numbered 13, after V lost 8 bases and J lost 7 bases. The DNA for the CDR3 is TGTGCCAGCGGGGAGAGACAGGGGCTCAACCAGCCCCAGCATTTT. It specifies CASGERQGLNQPQHF.

The chain carries TRBV7-9 and TRBJ1-2; 7 bases line up with TRBD1. The germline V gene has CDR1 SEHNR and CDR2 FQNEAQ (reference sequence). CDR3 length: 13 amino acids. V was clipped by 3 bases and J by 4 bases; unmatched bases: 2. CDR3 region: CASSFGQVYGYTF. CDR3 nucleotides: TGTGCCAGCAGCTTCGGACAGGTCTATGGCTACACCTTC. The variable domain in full, completed from reference TRBV7-9 and TRBJ1-2, reads DTGVSQNPRHKITKRGQNVTFRCDPISEHNRLYWYRQTLGQGPEFLTYFQNEAQLEKSRLLSDRFSAERPKGSFSTLEIQRTEQGDSAMYLCASSFGQVYGYTFGSGTRLTVV.

The gene calls are TRBV7-2 and TRBJ2-2; D remains ambiguous. The CDR3 has 16 residues. Looked up from germline, CDR1 is SGHTA and CDR2 is FQGNSA. The V end lost 1 base, the J end lost 1 base, and 10 bases lay between the germline ends. This CDR3 is CASSLGSTWNTGELFF. The CDR3 DNA reads TGTGCCAGCAGCTTAGGGAGCACTTGGAACACCGGGGAGCTGTTTTTT.

The chain is built from TRBV5-1 and TRBJ2-1; weak D call: TRBD2 (6 bases). V lost 0 bases and J 0 bases, leaving 10 bases between the germline ends. Per the germline V gene, CDR1 is SGHRS and CDR2 is YFSETQ. The CDR3 spans 16 residues. CDR3 sequence: CASSLEAGHSYNEQFF. CDR3 coding DNA: TGCGCCAGCAGCTTGGAGGCGGGGCACTCCTACAATGAGCAGTTCTTC.

This clone was found a few times. Other DNA sequences in the sample encode the same CDR3. The chain uses TRBV9 and TRBJ1-5; D not certain. With 0 bases removed from V and 9 bases from J, the gap between germline ends came to 7 bases. Germline values: CDR1 SGDLS, CDR2 YYNGEE. The CDR3 covers 12 residues. In DNA form, the CDR3 reads TGTGCCAGCAGCGTAGAGGGTGGGCCCCAGCATTTT. It is translated as CASSVEGGPQHF.

V gene TRBV5-5 combines with J gene TRBJ2-7; D tentatively fits TRBD1 or TRBD2 (6 bases each). The germline gives CDR1 SGHKS, CDR2 YYEKEE (reference sequence). The CDR3 runs 14 residues. The V end lost 2 bases, the J end lost 4 bases, and 13 bases lay between the germline ends. This chain's CDR3 is CASSFVQGTYEQYF. CDR3 DNA sequence: TGTGCCAGCAGCTTTGTTCAGGGGACTTACGAGCAGTACTTC.

This chain joins TRBV7-9 and TRBJ1-4, with 7 bases aligning to TRBD1. V gave up 6 bases and J gave up 4 bases; unmatched junction bases: 8. CDR3 length equals 15 residues. Germline CDR1 is SEHNR and CDR2 is FQNEAQ (reference sequence). CDR3 region: CASRPGTDYNEKLFF. The CDR3 coding sequence is TGTGCCAGCAGGCCCGGGACAGACTATAATGAAAAACTGTTTTTT.

This chain connects TRBV7-8 to TRBJ2-3; 8 bases align to TRBD2. Unmatched junction bases numbered 12, after V lost 4 bases and J lost 3 bases. From germline, CDR1 is SGHVS and CDR2 FQNEAQ. The CDR3 runs to 17 residues. The CDR3 region is CASSSHGGGALTDTQYF. CDR3 coding DNA: TGTGCCAGCAGCTCTCACGGGGGGGGCGCATTGACAGATACGCAGTATTTT.

This clone rates as medium-sized. The chain recombines TRBV4-2 with TRBJ2-3, with a possible D match to TRBD1 (6 bases). The CDR3 has 17 residues. V was cut by 4 bases and J by 5 bases, with 22 bases left in between. CDR1 is LGHNA, CDR2 YNFKEQ, per germline. CDR3 DNA: TGTGCCAGCAGCCCCTTCCCCTGGACAGCTACGGAAGATACGCAGTATTTT. Translated, it gives CASSPFPWTATEDTQYF.

This clone was detected many times. The rearrangement joins TRBV18 to TRBJ2-7, with D tentatively TRBD1 or TRBD2 (6 bases each). The germline gives CDR1 KGHSH, CDR2 LQKENI. V lost 0 bases, J lost 7 bases, and 22 bases lay in between. The CDR3 is made up of 17 amino acids. The CDR3 is CASSPPPWRGYRGEQYF. CDR3 bases: TGTGCCAGCTCACCACCCCCGTGGAGGGGGTATAGGGGTGAGCAGTACTTC.

This rearrangement joins TRBV6-5 to TRBJ1-1; tentative D call: TRBD1 (6 bases). The V end was cut by 5 bases, the J end by 2 bases, with 12 bases between. Per the germline V gene, CDR1 is MNHEY and CDR2 is SVGAGI. The CDR3 extends over 14 amino acids. The chain's CDR3 is CASSQRTANTEAFF. The CDR3 nucleotides are TGTGCCAGCAGTCAGCGGACAGCTAACACTGAAGCTTTCTTT.

V gene TRBV15 combines with J gene TRBJ2-2; D unclear. The length of the CDR3 is 12 residues. Germline lookup yields CDR1 LNHNV and CDR2 YYDKDF (reference sequence). V lost 1 base, J lost 7 bases, and 4 bases lay in between. The CDR3 nucleotides are TGTGCCACCAGCAGAGTTAGCGGGGAGCTGTTTTTT. Protein product: CATSRVSGELFF.

V is TRBV7-2 and J is TRBJ1-2, with no clear D. Germline V gene data show CDR1 as SGHTA and CDR2 as FQGNSA. V lost 0 bases, J lost 4 bases, and 15 bases lay in between. This CDR3 spans 16 amino acids. CDR3 residues: CASSLAYGRVSYGYTF. As DNA, the CDR3 is TGTGCCAGCAGCTTAGCGTATGGGAGGGTTTCCTATGGCTACACCTTC.

The chain is built from TRBV7-9 and TRBJ1-2, with 7 positions matching TRBD1. This CDR3 has 15 amino acids. The V gene's germline CDR1 is SEHNR and CDR2 FQNEAQ (reference sequence). The V and J ends lost 2 bases and 3 bases, in that order; junction bases with no gene match: 6. In nucleotides, the CDR3 is TGTGCCAGCAGCTTACCGACAGGGAACTACTATGGCTACACCTTC. As protein: CASSLPTGNYYGYTF.

This chain joins TRBV2 and TRBJ2-7; D is unresolved. This CDR3 spans 13 amino acids. Germline values: CDR1 SNHLY, CDR2 FYNNEI. V lost 6 bases to trimming and J lost 0 bases, with 9 bases between them. CDR3 loop: CASSPESSYEQYF. Written as DNA, the CDR3 is TGTGCCAGCAGCCCAGAGAGCTCCTACGAGCAGTACTTC.

This clone came up once. This sequence joins TRBV5-1 and TRBJ1-1, with D tentatively TRBD1 (6 bases). Looked up from germline, CDR1 is SGHRS and CDR2 is YFSETQ. V lost 5 bases to trimming and J lost 6 bases, with 17 bases between them. This CDR3 is built from 14 residues. In nucleotides, the CDR3 is TGCGCCAGCAGTAAGATTCTCGGGGGCCCTGAAGCTTTCTTT. Residues: CASSKILGGPEAFF.

This clone has a handful of counts. The rearrangement links TRBV7-6 to TRBJ1-3; a weak D match, TRBD1 (6 bases). This CDR3 is built from 17 residues. V was pared by 0 bases and J by 0 bases, with 12 bases between. Germline V gives CDR1 SGHVS, CDR2 FNYEAQ. This chain's CDR3 is CASSLAVPGVSGNTIYF. The DNA for the CDR3 is TGTGCCAGCAGCTTAGCGGTCCCAGGGGTCTCTGGAAACACCATATATTTT.

This clone was detected only a few times. This sequence joins TRBV25-1 and TRBJ2-2; D remains unclear. The CDR3 extends over 14 amino acids. Germline V gives CDR1 MGHDK, CDR2 SYGVNS. V lost 4 bases and J 3 bases, leaving 9 bases between the germline ends. CDR3 coding DNA: TGTGCCAGCAGTGCTGTTAGACACACCGGGGAGCTGTTTTTT. This gives the protein CASSAVRHTGELFF. Combining the CDR3 with reference TRBV25-1 and TRBJ2-2 gives the whole variable domain EADIYQTPRYLVIGTGKKITLECSQTMGHDKMYWYQQDPGMELHLIHYSYGVNSTEKGDLSSESTVSRIRTEHFPLTLESARPSHTSQYLCASSAVRHTGELFFGEGSRLTVL.

The DNA of the CDR3 is TGCGCCAGCAGCCAAGGGGTGAGGGTTACTGAAGCTTTCTTT. It translates to CASSQGVRVTEAFF. The chain combines TRBV4-3 with TRBJ1-1, with no clear D. The germline CDR1 and CDR2 sequences are LGHNA and YSLEER. V dropped 1 base and J dropped 5 bases, with 11 bases sitting between them. The CDR3 runs to 14 residues.

This clone was counted between two and nine times. The chain is built from TRBV10-3 and TRBJ2-5, with TRBD2 matching over 7 bases. Germline CDR1 and CDR2: ENHRY and SYGVKD. The CDR3 runs 13 residues. Trimming at V came to 6 bases and at J to 2 bases, leaving 3 bases not matched to a gene. The CDR3 DNA reads as TGTGCCATCAGGGGACTATTTCAAGAGACCCAGTACTTC. It translates to CAIRGLFQETQYF.

This clone was observed at least ten times. J is TRBJ1-6 and V is TRBV2; no reliable D call. Germline-derived CDR1 and CDR2 are SNHLY and FYNNEI. Trimming took 2 bases from V and 8 from J, leaving 10 bases between them. The CDR3 covers 14 residues. CDR3 nucleotide sequence: TGTGCCAGCAGTGAAATAGCAGACTATTCACCCCTCCACTTT. Amino acids: CASSEIADYSPLHF.

This clone counts as large. The V call is TRBV21-1, the J call TRBJ2-1; TRBD2 is the table's D call and was not checked against the DNA. TRBV21-1 is recorded as a pseudogene. CDR3 length: 15 amino acids. The CDR3 region is CASPMGLAGDNEQFF. CDR3 coding DNA: TGTGCCAGCCCAATGGGACTAGCGGGGGACAATGAGCAGTTCTTC.

This sequence joins TRBV2 and TRBJ2-7; D possibly uses TRBD1 or TRBD2 (5 bases each). V shed 8 bases and J shed 4 bases, with 12 bases lying between them. Germline CDR1 and CDR2: SNHLY and FYNNEI. CDR3 size: 12 residues. DNA of the CDR3: TGTGCCAGCTCGTCTGGGGGATACGAGCAGTACTTC. This sequence encodes CASSSGGYEQYF.